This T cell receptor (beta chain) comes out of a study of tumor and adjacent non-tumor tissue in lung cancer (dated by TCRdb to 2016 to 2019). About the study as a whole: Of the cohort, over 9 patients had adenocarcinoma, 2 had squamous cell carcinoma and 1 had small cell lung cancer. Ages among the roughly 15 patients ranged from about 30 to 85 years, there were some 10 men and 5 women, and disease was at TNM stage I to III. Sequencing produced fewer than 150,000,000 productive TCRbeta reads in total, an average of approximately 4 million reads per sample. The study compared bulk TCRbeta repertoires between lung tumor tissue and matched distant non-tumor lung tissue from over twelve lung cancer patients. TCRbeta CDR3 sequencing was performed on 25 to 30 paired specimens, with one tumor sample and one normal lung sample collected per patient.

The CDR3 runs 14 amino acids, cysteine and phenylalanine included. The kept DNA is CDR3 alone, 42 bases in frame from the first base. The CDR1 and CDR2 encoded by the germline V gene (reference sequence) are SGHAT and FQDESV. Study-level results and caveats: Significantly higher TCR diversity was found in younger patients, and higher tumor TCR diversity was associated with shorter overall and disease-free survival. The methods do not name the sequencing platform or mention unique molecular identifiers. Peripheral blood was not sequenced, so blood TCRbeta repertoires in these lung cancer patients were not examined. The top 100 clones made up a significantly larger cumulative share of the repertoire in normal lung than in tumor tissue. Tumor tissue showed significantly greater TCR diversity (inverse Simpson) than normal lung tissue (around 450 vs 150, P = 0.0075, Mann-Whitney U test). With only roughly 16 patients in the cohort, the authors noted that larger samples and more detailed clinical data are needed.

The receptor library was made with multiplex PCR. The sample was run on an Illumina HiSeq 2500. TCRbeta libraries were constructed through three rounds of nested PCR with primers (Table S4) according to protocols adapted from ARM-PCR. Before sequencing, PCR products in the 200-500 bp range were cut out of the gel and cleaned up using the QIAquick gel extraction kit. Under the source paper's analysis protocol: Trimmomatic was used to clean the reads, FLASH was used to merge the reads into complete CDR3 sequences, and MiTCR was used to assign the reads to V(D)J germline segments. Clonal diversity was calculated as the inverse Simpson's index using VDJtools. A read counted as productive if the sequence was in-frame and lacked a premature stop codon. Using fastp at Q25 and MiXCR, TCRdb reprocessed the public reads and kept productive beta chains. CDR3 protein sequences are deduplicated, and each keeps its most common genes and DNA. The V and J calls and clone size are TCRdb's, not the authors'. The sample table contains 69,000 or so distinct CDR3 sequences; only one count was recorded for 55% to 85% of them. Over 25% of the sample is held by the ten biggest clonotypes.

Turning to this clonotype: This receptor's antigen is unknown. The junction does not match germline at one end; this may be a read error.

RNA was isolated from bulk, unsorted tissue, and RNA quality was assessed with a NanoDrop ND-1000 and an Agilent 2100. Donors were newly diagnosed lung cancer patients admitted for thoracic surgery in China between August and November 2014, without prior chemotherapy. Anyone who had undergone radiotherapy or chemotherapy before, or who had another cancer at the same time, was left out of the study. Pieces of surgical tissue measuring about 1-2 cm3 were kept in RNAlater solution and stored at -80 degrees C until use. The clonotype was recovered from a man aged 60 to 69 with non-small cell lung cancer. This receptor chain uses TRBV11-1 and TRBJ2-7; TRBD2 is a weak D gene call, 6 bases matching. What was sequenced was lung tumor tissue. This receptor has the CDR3 CANRRDRTIHVQYF. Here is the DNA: TGCGCCAACAGGCGGGATAGGACTATCCACGTGCAGTACTTC.